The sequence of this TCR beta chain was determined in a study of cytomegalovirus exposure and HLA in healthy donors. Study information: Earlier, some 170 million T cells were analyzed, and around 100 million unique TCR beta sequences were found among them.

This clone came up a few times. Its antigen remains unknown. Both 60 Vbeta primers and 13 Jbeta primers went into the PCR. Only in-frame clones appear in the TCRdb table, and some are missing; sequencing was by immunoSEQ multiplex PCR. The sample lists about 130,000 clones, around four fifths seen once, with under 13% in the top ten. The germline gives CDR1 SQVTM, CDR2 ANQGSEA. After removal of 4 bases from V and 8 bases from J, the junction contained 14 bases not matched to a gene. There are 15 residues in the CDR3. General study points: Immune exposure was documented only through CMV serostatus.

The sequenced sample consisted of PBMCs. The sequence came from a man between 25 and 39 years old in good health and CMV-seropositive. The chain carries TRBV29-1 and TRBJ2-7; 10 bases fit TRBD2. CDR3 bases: TGCAGCGTTGTCTTTGGTTGGCTAGCGGGAGACCAGCAGTACTTC. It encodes CSVVFGWLAGDQQYF.